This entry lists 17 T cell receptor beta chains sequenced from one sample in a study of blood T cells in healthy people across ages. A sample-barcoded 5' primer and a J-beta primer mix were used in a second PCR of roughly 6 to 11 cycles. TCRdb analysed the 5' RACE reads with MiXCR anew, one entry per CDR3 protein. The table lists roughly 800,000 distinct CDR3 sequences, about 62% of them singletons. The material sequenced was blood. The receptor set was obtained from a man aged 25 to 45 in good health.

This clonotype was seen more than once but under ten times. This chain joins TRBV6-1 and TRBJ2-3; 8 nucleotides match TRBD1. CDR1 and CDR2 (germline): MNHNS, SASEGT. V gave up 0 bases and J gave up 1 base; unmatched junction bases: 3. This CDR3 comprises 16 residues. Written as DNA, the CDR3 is TGTGCCAGCAGTGAAGCACCGGGACAGGGCACAGATACGCAGTATTTT. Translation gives CASSEAPGQGTDTQYF.

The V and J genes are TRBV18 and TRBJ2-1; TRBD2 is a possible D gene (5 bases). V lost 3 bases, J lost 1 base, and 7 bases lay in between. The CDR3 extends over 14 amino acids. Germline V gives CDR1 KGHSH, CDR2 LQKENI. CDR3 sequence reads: CASSPLASYNEQFF. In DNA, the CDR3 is TGTGCCAGCTCACCCCTAGCTTCCTACAATGAGCAGTTCTTC.

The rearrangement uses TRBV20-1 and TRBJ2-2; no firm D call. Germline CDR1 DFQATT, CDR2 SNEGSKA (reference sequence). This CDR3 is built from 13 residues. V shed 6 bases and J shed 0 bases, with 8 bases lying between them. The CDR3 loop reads CSAGGPNTGELFF. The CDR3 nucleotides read TGCAGTGCGGGCGGACCGAACACCGGGGAGCTGTTTTTT.

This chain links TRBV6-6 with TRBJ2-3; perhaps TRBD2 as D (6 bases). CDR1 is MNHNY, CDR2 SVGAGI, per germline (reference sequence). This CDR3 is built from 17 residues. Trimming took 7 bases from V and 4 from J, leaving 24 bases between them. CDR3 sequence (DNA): TGTGCCAGCACCCCCTCGGCCGCCCCCGCGGGGTCAGATACGCAGTATTTT. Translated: CASTPSAAPAGSDTQYF.

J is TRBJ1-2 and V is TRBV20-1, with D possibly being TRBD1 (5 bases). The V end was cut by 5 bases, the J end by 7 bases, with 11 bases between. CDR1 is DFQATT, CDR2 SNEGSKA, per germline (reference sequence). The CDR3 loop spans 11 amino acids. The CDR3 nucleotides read TGCAGTGCTGACCCGACAGTTGGCTACACCTTC. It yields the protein CSADPTVGYTF.

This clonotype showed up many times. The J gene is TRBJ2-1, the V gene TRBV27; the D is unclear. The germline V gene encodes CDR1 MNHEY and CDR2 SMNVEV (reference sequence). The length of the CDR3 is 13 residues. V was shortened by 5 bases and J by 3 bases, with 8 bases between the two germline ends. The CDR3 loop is CASSVNFYNEQFF. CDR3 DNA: TGTGCCAGCAGTGTAAACTTCTACAATGAGCAGTTCTTC.

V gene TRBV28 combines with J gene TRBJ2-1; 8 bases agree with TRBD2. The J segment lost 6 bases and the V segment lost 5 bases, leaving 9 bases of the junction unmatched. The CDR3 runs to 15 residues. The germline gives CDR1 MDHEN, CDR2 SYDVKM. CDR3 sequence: CASSAPGLEVNEQFF. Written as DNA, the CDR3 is TGTGCCAGCAGTGCGCCGGGACTAGAAGTCAATGAGCAGTTCTTC.

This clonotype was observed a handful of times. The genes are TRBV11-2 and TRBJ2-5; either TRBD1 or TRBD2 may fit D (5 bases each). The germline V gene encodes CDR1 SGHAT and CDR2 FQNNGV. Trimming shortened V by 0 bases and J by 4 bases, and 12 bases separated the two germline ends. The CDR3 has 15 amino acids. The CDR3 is CASSLDMGPRETQYF. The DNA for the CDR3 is TGTGCCAGCAGCTTAGATATGGGACCGAGAGAGACCCAGTACTTC.

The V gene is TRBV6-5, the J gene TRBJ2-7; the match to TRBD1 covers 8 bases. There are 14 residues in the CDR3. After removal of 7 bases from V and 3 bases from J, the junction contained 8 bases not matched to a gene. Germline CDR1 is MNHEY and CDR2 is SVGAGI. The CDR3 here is CASNSQGAGYEQYF. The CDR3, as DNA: TGTGCCAGCAATTCTCAGGGGGCGGGCTACGAGCAGTACTTC.

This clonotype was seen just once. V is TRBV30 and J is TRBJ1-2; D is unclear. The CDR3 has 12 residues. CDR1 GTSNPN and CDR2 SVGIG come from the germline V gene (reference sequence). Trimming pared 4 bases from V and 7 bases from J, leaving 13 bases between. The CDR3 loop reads CAWTDPPCGYTF. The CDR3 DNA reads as TGTGCCTGGACCGACCCGCCCTGTGGCTACACCTTC.

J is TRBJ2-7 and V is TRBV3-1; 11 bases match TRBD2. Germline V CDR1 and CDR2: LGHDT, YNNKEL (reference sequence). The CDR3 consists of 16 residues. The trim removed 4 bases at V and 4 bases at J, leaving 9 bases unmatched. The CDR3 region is CASSPYGLAGGYEQYF. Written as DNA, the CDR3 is TGTGCCAGCAGCCCATATGGACTAGCGGGCGGGTACGAGCAGTACTTC.

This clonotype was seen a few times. The CDR3 is CASSPQMRNQETQYF. The CDR3 DNA reads TGTGCCAGCTCACCACAGATGCGGAACCAAGAGACCCAGTACTTC. The chain carries TRBV18 and TRBJ2-5; D gene uncertain. The CDR3 spans 15 residues. V was pared by 1 base and J by 0 bases, with 9 bases between. Germline V lookup: CDR1 KGHSH, CDR2 LQKENI.

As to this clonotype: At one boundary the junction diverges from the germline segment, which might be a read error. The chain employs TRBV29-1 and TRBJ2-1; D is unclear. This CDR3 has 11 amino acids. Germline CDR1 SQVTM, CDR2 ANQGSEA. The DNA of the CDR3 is TGCAGCGGTGAACCCAACAATGAGCAGTTCTTC. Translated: CSGEPNNEQFF.

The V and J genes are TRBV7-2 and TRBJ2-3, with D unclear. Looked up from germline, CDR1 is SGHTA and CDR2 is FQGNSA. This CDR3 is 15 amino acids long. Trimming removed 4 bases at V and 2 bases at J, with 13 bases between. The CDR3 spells CASSSRAHFTDTQYF. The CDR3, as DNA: TGTGCCAGCAGCTCCCGGGCCCACTTCACAGATACGCAGTATTTT.

The CDR3 DNA follows: TGTGCCATCAGCCAGACTAGCGCCAACTACGAGCAGTACTTC. Encoded protein: CAISQTSANYEQYF. This chain uses TRBV10-3 with TRBJ2-7, with 8 bases lining up with TRBD2. The germline V gene has CDR1 ENHRY and CDR2 SYGVKD. V was clipped by 6 bases and J by 3 bases; unmatched bases: 7. The CDR3 covers 14 residues.

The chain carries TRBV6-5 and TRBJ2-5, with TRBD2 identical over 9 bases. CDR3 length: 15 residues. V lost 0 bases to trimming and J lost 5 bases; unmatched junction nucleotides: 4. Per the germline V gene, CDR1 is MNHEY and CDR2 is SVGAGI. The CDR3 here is CASSYSRAGGETQYF. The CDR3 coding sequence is TGTGCCAGCAGTTACTCGAGAGCGGGAGGCGAGACCCAGTACTTC.

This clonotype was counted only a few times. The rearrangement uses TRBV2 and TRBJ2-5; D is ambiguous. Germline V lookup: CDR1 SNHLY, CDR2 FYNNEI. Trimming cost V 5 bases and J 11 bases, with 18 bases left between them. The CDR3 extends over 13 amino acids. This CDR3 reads CASSYLSYNEQYF. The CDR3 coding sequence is TGTGCCAGCAGTTACCTCTCCTACAATGAGCAGTACTTC.